This note documents a single TCR beta chain sequence. The antigen remains unidentified. The CDR3 has 15 amino acids. Trimming stripped 3 bases from V and 0 bases from J, with 7 bases between. Germline V gene lookup returns CDR1 SGDLS and CDR2 YYNGEE. This entry comes from a study of shared clonotypes between healthy human individuals. Study information: Used for every donor were three CD4 naive, three CD4 memory, two CD8 naive and one CD8 memory plate. General study points: Clonotypes not shared had lower generation probabilities than those common to all four donors.

Libraries were prepared by immunoSEQ multiplex PCR; TCRdb keeps only in-frame clonotypes and omits some of them. In the table there are roughly 2.1 million clones, roughly 91% of which are singletons. Naive CD8 cells comprised CD45RO-negative, CCR7-positively selected cells, excluding terminally differentiated effector memory CD45RA+ cells. Sequencing was done on a sample of naive CD8+ T cells from PBMCs. This rearrangement joins TRBV9 to TRBJ2-6, with D possibly matching TRBD2 (5 bases). The TCR originated in a young man in good health. Some clones in this sample may be carry-over from other donors' samples. The CDR3 protein is CASSGRDSGANVLTF. In DNA form, the CDR3 reads TGTGCCAGCAGCGGACGGGACTCTGGGGCCAACGTCCTGACTTTC.